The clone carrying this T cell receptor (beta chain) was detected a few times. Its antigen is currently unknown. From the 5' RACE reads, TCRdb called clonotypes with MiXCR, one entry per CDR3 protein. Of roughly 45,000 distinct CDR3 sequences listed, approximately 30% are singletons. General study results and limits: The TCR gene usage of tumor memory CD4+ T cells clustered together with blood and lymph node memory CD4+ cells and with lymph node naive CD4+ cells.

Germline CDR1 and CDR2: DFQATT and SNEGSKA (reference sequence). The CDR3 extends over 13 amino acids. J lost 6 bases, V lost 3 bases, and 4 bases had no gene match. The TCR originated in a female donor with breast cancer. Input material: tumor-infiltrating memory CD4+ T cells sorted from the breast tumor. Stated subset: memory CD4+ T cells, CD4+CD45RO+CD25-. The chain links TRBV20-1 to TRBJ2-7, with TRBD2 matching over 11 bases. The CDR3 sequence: CSASGTSGIEQYF. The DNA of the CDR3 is TGCAGTGCTAGCGGGACTAGCGGCATCGAGCAGTACTTC.